The 7 T cell receptor beta chains below were found in one sample sequenced in a study of persistence of HIV-infected CD4 T cells. This nonspecific control used anti-CD3/anti-CD28 bead stimulation of CD4+ T cells. Responding CD4+ T cells were sorted by upregulation of both CD40 ligand and CD69. The immunoSEQ assay was version 4, run in survey mode. Using immunoSEQ multiplex PCR, the repertoire was profiled, and TCRdb retains in-frame clones only, with some absent. The sample consists of approximately 46,000 clones, 75% to 90% of them appearing once. For these receptors, no antigen is known. Sequences were derived from CD4+ T cells sorted from PBMCs after roughly 19-hour stimulation, sampled from a patient who received antiretroviral therapy. All receptors derive from an adult woman with HIV who was CMV-seropositive.

The gene calls are TRBV19 and TRBJ2-2, with D tentatively TRBD2 (6 bases). V lost 7 bases to trimming and J lost 5 bases, with 20 bases between them. The CDR3 has 16 residues. Looked up from germline, CDR1 is LNHDA and CDR2 is SQIVND (reference sequence). The CDR3 region has the DNA TGTGCCAGTACTAGAGGACGGGTAGGAGGGACCGGGGAGCTGTTTTTT. Translation: CASTRGRVGGTGELFF.

This chain connects TRBV5-6 to TRBJ2-1; D remains ambiguous. This CDR3 is 16 amino acids long. Germline V CDR1 and CDR2: SGHDT, YYEEEE. The V gene lost 3 bases and the J gene lost 2 bases, with 15 bases spanning the gap. CDR3: CASSSWAEDPYNEQFF. The CDR3 bases are TGTGCCAGCAGCTCTTGGGCCGAGGACCCCTACAATGAGCAGTTCTTC.

This clone was recorded only once. The chain recombines TRBV18 with TRBJ1-1; D is unresolved. This CDR3 region has 15 residues. Deletions cut 0 bases from V and 1 base from J, with 9 bases between. Germline V gene lookup returns CDR1 KGHSH and CDR2 LQKENI. CDR3 amino acids: CASSPPSRQNTEAFF. DNA of the CDR3: TGTGCCAGCTCACCACCGTCGAGGCAGAACACTGAAGCTTTCTTT.

V gene TRBV2 combines with J gene TRBJ2-7; unclear D gene. This CDR3 is 11 amino acids long. V was clipped by 9 bases and J by 7 bases, with 13 bases between them. The germline gives CDR1 SNHLY, CDR2 FYNNEI. The CDR3 nucleotides read TGTGCCAGTTCACCCCTTGTGGAGCAGTACTTC. Translated: CASSPLVEQYF.

The chain joins TRBV6-2 or TRBV6-3 to TRBJ2-4, with 16 bases fitting TRBD2. The CDR3 is made up of 18 amino acids. V trimming: 6 bases; J trimming: 1 base; junction bases outside the gene matches: 6. Germline CDR1 is MNHEY and CDR2 is SVGEGT. This CDR3 reads CASSPGTSGRGAKNIQYF. CDR3 sequence (DNA): TGTGCCAGCAGCCCTGGGACTAGCGGGAGGGGGGCCAAAAACATTCAGTACTTC.

The chain combines TRBV10-3 with TRBJ1-1, with D possibly being TRBD1 (5 bases). Trimming shortened V by 3 bases and J by 7 bases, and 30 bases separated the two germline ends. Germline V gene data show CDR1 as ENHRY and CDR2 as SYGVKD. This CDR3 has 19 residues. The CDR3 reads CAISEYPEMTARRACEAFF. The CDR3 bases are TGTGCCATCAGTGAATACCCAGAAATGACAGCTCGCCGGGCTTGTGAAGCTTTCTTT.

This clone appeared a single time. The chain joins TRBV12-3 or TRBV12-4 to TRBJ1-1; D unclear. Trimming cost V 1 base and J 5 bases, with 8 bases left between them. The CDR3 loop spans 13 amino acids. The CDR3 protein is CASSLGAGTEAFF. CDR3 in DNA: TGTGCCAGCAGTTTAGGGGCGGGAACTGAAGCTTTCTTT.